Shown below are 22 T cell receptor beta chains from a single sample sequenced in a study of radiotherapy plus CTLA-4 blockade in lung cancer. Libraries were prepared by immunoSEQ multiplex PCR; TCRdb keeps only in-frame clonotypes and omits some of them. The sample lists 100,000 to 150,000 clones; just under 90% were seen once. Sequencing was performed on peripheral blood, taken from a patient treated with radiotherapy plus ipilimumab. The receptors stem from a human donor with non-small cell lung cancer that progressed on radiotherapy plus ipilimumab.

The rearrangement joins TRBV7-9 to TRBJ2-7; no reliable D call. Deletions cut 0 bases from V and 4 bases from J, with 19 bases between. The CDR3 covers 17 residues. The V gene's germline CDR1 is SEHNR and CDR2 FQNEAQ (reference sequence). For the CDR3, the DNA is TGTGCCAGCAGCTTAGCGCCCAGCAAAGGGATCGGTTACGAGCAGTACTTC. Encoded protein: CASSLAPSKGIGYEQYF.

V is TRBV18 and J is TRBJ1-2; D unclear. V gave up 3 bases and J gave up 8 bases, with 13 bases separating them. From germline, CDR1 is KGHSH and CDR2 LQKENI. The CDR3 contains 13 residues. CDR3 loop: CASSPDTLAGYTF. In nucleotides, the CDR3 is TGTGCCAGCTCACCTGACACCCTCGCGGGCTACACCTTC.

DNA for the CDR3: TGTGCCAGCAGCCAAGAGGGAAGGACAGGTGGGTTTTACAATGAGCAGTTCTTC. As protein: CASSQEGRTGGFYNEQFF. V usage is TRBV4-2 and J usage is TRBJ2-1; 7 bases are a match to TRBD1. CDR1 and CDR2 from the germline V gene are LGHNA and YNFKEQ. The CDR3 contains 18 residues. J gave up 4 bases and V 0 bases, and 12 bases lay outside the gene matches.

This chain links TRBV5-1 with TRBJ2-1; the match to TRBD2 covers 9 bases. Germline-derived CDR1 and CDR2 are SGHRS and YFSETQ. This CDR3 region has 15 residues. The ends lost 2 bases at V and 0 bases at J; junction bases unmatched: 0. The CDR3 spells CASSFSGSSYNEQFF. CDR3 coding DNA: TGCGCCAGCAGCTTTAGCGGGAGCTCCTACAATGAGCAGTTCTTC.

This rearrangement joins TRBV6-5 to TRBJ2-7; maybe TRBD2 (7 bases). This CDR3 is 13 amino acids long. CDR1 is MNHEY, CDR2 SVGAGI, per germline. Trimming took 5 bases from V and 9 from J, leaving 17 bases between them. The CDR3, as DNA: TGTGCCAGCAGTGCCGCCGGGGGGCTAATGCAGTACTTC. It specifies CASSAAGGLMQYF.

The chain couples TRBV7-2 to TRBJ2-1, with 7 bases identical to TRBD2. The CDR3 runs 12 residues. V trimming: 10 bases; J trimming: 6 bases; junction bases outside the gene matches: 6. Germline V CDR1 and CDR2: SGHTA, FQGNSA. The CDR3 nucleotides read TGTGCCATCACGCCTAGCGGCAATGAGCAGTTCTTC. This encodes CAITPSGNEQFF.

In its sample, this clone was seen once. This sequence joins TRBV29-1 and TRBJ2-5; D call uncertain. V was cut by 0 bases and J by 11 bases, with 10 bases left in between. Germline V gives CDR1 SQVTM, CDR2 ANQGSEA. The CDR3 spans 11 residues. The CDR3 protein is CSVEDLAGQYF. CDR3 in DNA: TGCAGCGTTGAAGACCTGGCTGGTCAGTACTTC. The whole variable domain, remainder taken from reference TRBV29-1 and TRBJ2-5, is SAVISQKPSRDICQRGTSLTIQCQVDSQVTMMFWYRQQPGQSLTLIATANQGSEATYESGFVIDKFPISRPNLTFSTLTVSNMSPEDSSIYLCSVEDLAGQYFGPGTRLLVL.

CDR3 region: CASSPGQGRNWENTEAFF. CDR3 in DNA: TGTGCCAGCAGTCCCGGACAGGGGCGTAATTGGGAAAACACTGAAGCTTTCTTT. The chain recombines TRBV27 with TRBJ1-1; 9 bases agree with TRBD1. The length of the CDR3 is 18 residues. V trimming: 5 bases; J trimming: 2 bases; junction bases outside the gene matches: 15. Germline lookup yields CDR1 MNHEY and CDR2 SMNVEV (reference sequence).

The CDR3 DNA sequence: TGTGCCAGCAGTTACTCAGGGACAGTCTATGGCTACACCTTC. It translates to CASSYSGTVYGYTF. The chain combines TRBV6-5 with TRBJ1-2, with TRBD1 matching 7 bases. The CDR3 totals 14 residues. The V gene end was trimmed by 0 bases and the J gene end by 4 bases; junction bases not matched to a gene: 2. Per germline, CDR1 MNHEY and CDR2 SVGAGI.

This chain uses TRBV7-2 with TRBJ2-5, with TRBD1 identical over 9 bases. From germline, CDR1 is SGHTA and CDR2 FQGNSA. With 4 bases clipped from V and 5 bases from J, the junction kept 5 bases outside the gene matches. This CDR3 is 14 amino acids long. The CDR3 loop reads CASSSLTGGETQYF. CDR3 nucleotide sequence: TGTGCCAGCAGCTCCCTGACAGGGGGGGAGACCCAGTACTTC.

The CDR3 reads CASRLAGSTDTQYF. DNA of the CDR3: TGTGCCAGCAGACTAGCGGGTAGCACAGATACGCAGTATTTT. V usage is TRBV5-4 and J usage is TRBJ2-3; 9 nucleotides line up with TRBD2. The V gene end was trimmed by 5 bases and the J gene end by 0 bases; junction bases not matched to a gene: 1. The germline V gene has CDR1 SGHNT and CDR2 YYREEE (reference sequence). CDR3 length equals 14 residues. The complete variable domain, with remaining parts taken from reference TRBV5-4 and TRBJ2-3, reads ETGVTQSPTHLIKTRGQQVTLRCSSQSGHNTVSWYQQALGQGPQFIFQYYREEENGRGNFPPRFSGLQFPNYSSELNVNALELDDSALYLCASRLAGSTDTQYFGPGTRLTVL.

The chain has TRBV25-1 and TRBJ2-2, with D maybe TRBD1 (5 bases). V lost 2 bases, J lost 5 bases, and 9 bases lay in between. This CDR3 is 14 amino acids long. Germline CDR1 MGHDK, CDR2 SYGVNS. CDR3 in amino acids: CASSEGAYTGELFF. CDR3 DNA sequence: TGTGCCAGCAGTGAAGGGGCGTATACCGGGGAGCTGTTTTTT.

The chain is built from TRBV6-1 and TRBJ1-1, with 10 bases fitting TRBD1. Germline assignment: CDR1 MNHNS and CDR2 SASEGT. The CDR3 loop spans 15 amino acids. Unmatched junction bases numbered 4, after V lost 2 bases and J lost 4 bases. The CDR3 sequence is CASSETRTGGTEAFF. CDR3 coding DNA: TGTGCCAGCAGTGAAACCCGGACAGGGGGCACTGAAGCTTTCTTT.

This clone is a singleton in its sample. The chain joins TRBV2 to TRBJ1-5; TRBD1 is a possible D gene (6 bases). The germline V gene has CDR1 SNHLY and CDR2 FYNNEI. V was cut by 4 bases and J by 4 bases, with 8 bases left in between. CDR3 length: 13 residues. The CDR3 DNA sequence: TGTGCCAGCAGTGGAGGGGGGAATCAGCCCCAGCATTTT. It specifies CASSGGGNQPQHF.

This clone has only a few counts. V usage is TRBV18 and J usage is TRBJ1-2; perhaps TRBD1 as D (6 bases). This CDR3 has 14 amino acids. Germline-derived CDR1 and CDR2 are KGHSH and LQKENI. The V gene lost 6 bases and the J gene lost 4 bases, with 15 bases spanning the gap. CDR3 nucleotide sequence: TGTGCCAGCTCCCAGAATACAGGGTCCTATGGCTACACCTTC. It yields the protein CASSQNTGSYGYTF.

This rearrangement joins TRBV27 to TRBJ2-6, with D tentatively TRBD1 (6 bases). Germline V gene sequence: CDR1 MNHEY, CDR2 SMNVEV (reference sequence). This CDR3 region has 20 residues. V lost 5 bases and J 0 bases, leaving 23 bases between the germline ends. CDR3 sequence reads: CASSLLGSGRGFSGANVLTF. DNA of the CDR3: TGTGCCAGCAGTCTTTTAGGTTCGGGCAGGGGCTTCTCTGGGGCCAACGTCCTGACTTTC.

Here the CDR3 reads CASSFFEQYF. The DNA of the CDR3 is TGTGCCAGCAGCTTCTTCGAGCAGTACTTC. This chain joins TRBV5-8 and TRBJ2-7, with unresolved D. The CDR3 has 10 amino acids. The V end was cut by 2 bases, the J end by 6 bases, with 3 bases between. From germline, CDR1 is SGHTS and CDR2 YDEGEE.

Here the CDR3 DNA reads TGTGCCAGCAGTTCTCGTCCGGGACCATTCCACGATGAGCAGTTCTTC. Amino acids: CASSSRPGPFHDEQFF. The chain employs TRBV7-9 and TRBJ2-1; D could derive from TRBD1 or TRBD2 (5 bases each). The CDR3 runs 16 residues. Germline lookup yields CDR1 SEHNR and CDR2 FQNEAQ (reference sequence). With 6 bases removed from V and 8 bases from J, the gap between germline ends came to 23 bases.

The chain joins TRBV4-1 to TRBJ2-4, with 7 bases that match TRBD1. Germline-derived CDR1 and CDR2 are MGHRA and YSYEKL. With 2 bases clipped from V and 8 bases from J, the junction kept 18 bases outside the gene matches. The CDR3 runs to 18 residues. The CDR3: CASSQPIFSTGRNDIQYF. CDR3 nucleotides: TGCGCCAGCAGCCAACCTATTTTCTCGACAGGGCGGAACGACATTCAGTACTTC.

This clone was observed once. The V call is TRBV6-1, the J call TRBJ2-6; D is perhaps TRBD2 (6 bases). The CDR3 is 16 amino acids. Trimming pared 2 bases from V and 1 base from J, leaving 9 bases between. The germline CDR1 and CDR2 sequences are MNHNS and SASEGT. The CDR3 DNA reads as TGTGCCAGCAGTGAACCCGGGGGTTCTGGGGCCAACGTCCTGACTTTC. This sequence encodes CASSEPGGSGANVLTF.

The chain joins TRBV6-1 to TRBJ2-6; 7 positions agree with TRBD1. Germline CDR1 reads MNHNS; CDR2 reads SASEGT. The CDR3 covers 14 residues. J lost 2 bases, V lost 11 bases, and 6 bases had no gene match. The CDR3 DNA follows: TGTGCCGGGGAAGACAGGGCTGGGGCCAACGTCCTGACTTTC. Translating gives CAGEDRAGANVLTF.

The gene calls are TRBV30 and TRBJ1-5; possible D gene TRBD1, 5 bases. The CDR3 extends over 17 amino acids. Germline CDR1 GTSNPN, CDR2 SVGIG (reference sequence). Trimming removed 3 bases at V and 9 bases at J, with 27 bases between. CDR3 sequence reads: CAWSPPGGRNTLWPQHF. Here the CDR3 DNA reads TGTGCCTGGAGCCCCCCTGGGGGACGGAACACTCTATGGCCCCAGCATTTT.